This T cell receptor (beta chain) derives from a study of response to subunit inactivated influenza vaccine (dated by TCRdb to between 2018 and 2020). At the level of the whole study: The study used deep quantitative T cell receptor repertoire profiling to track responses to a trivalent subunit inactivated influenza vaccine.

Broad study findings and their caveats: According to the authors, only a limited number of new T cells may be recruited by each seasonal influenza vaccination.

The method was RT-PCR. Sequencing instrument: Illumina HiSeq 2500. Using fastp at Q25 and MiXCR, TCRdb reprocessed the public reads and kept productive beta chains. Records with the same CDR3 protein are collapsed into one entry carrying the most frequent genes and DNA. Present in this sample are a few hundred thousand distinct CDR3 sequences, around 15% of which were seen just once. Jointly, the top ten make up around 10% of the sample. This clonotype turned up a few times. It lacks a known antigen. Germline and junction disagree at one end, which may indicate a read error. The germline V gene gives CDR1 as SGHRS and CDR2 as YFSETQ. The CDR3 sequence holds 13 residues, the cysteine and phenylalanine included. Of the read, only the CDR3 DNA is kept; its 39 bases are in frame from base 1.

Rearrangement joined TRBV5-1 to TRBJ1-2; the D gene is possibly TRBD1, with 6 bases matching. Sample: PBMCs from blood, taken about 11 days after vaccination. The TCR sequence derives from a man aged 50-59 years who received an inactivated influenza vaccine. Donor details come from another sample of the same person, matched by shared clones. CDR3 region: CASRLDREGGYTF. The DNA sequence follows: TGCGCCAGCAGGTTGGACAGAGAAGGTGGCTACACCTTC. Where the CDR3 stops, the reference TRBV5-1 and TRBJ1-2 genes take over; the full variable domain is KAGVTQTPRYLIKTRGQQVTLSCSPISGHRSVSWYQQTPGQGLQFLFEYFSETQRNKGNFPGRFSGRQFSNSRSEMNVSTLELGDSALYLCASRLDREGGYTFGSGTRLTVV.